The 26 T cell receptor beta chains below come from one sample, sequenced in a study of HIV-infected patients and healthy controls. The repertoire came from unfractionated whole blood and reflected all unsorted peripheral T cells. Around 530 ng RNA was reverse transcribed with alpha and beta constant-region primers. Each of the alpha and beta chains got its own library through chain-specific third strand synthesis with indices. From the 5' RACE reads, TCRdb called clonotypes with MiXCR, one entry per CDR3 protein. The sample has about 24,000 distinct CDR3 sequences, 8.5% to 9% seen once; the top ten hold under 5%. Sample: blood. The origin of the receptors is an adult in good health.

This clonotype was seen repeatedly, ten times or more. The CDR3 protein is CASSGDRESSGANVLTF. As DNA, the CDR3 is TGTGCCAGTAGTGGGGACAGGGAGAGCTCTGGGGCCAACGTCCTGACTTTC. V usage is TRBV19 and J usage is TRBJ2-6; 9 bases map to TRBD1. Germline values: CDR1 LNHDA, CDR2 SQIVND (reference sequence). The CDR3 totals 17 residues. Losses at the gene ends were 5 bases for V and 0 bases for J; bases not matched to a gene: 5.

The chain is built from TRBV11-2 and TRBJ2-7; weak D call: TRBD2 (5 bases). This CDR3 region has 12 residues. Germline CDR1 is SGHAT and CDR2 is FQNNGV. Trimming pared 3 bases from V and 5 bases from J, leaving 8 bases between. The CDR3 DNA reads TGTGCCAGCAGCTTGGGAGCAAACGAGCAGTACTTC. Translated: CASSLGANEQYF.

This clonotype was recorded many times. CDR3 sequence reads: CASSQDHGNQPQHF. The CDR3, as DNA: TGCGCCAGCAGCCAAGACCACGGTAATCAGCCCCAGCATTTT. J is TRBJ1-5 and V is TRBV4-1; D gene unclear. Trimming cost V 0 bases and J 4 bases, with 7 bases left between them. There are 14 residues in the CDR3. Per the germline V gene, CDR1 is MGHRA and CDR2 is YSYEKL.

This clonotype was detected ten times or more. The chain couples TRBV12-3 or TRBV12-4 to TRBJ2-7, with TRBD1 matching over 11 bases. The CDR3 has 15 amino acids. J gave up 7 bases and V 8 bases, and 13 bases lay outside the gene matches. In DNA, the CDR3 is TGTGCCAGCCGCCTTTCCGGACAGGGGGCTCGGGAGCAGTACTTC. Its protein is CASRLSGQGAREQYF.

The gene calls are TRBV14 and TRBJ2-1; no clear D. The germline V gene has CDR1 SGHDN and CDR2 FVKESK. V gave up 2 bases and J gave up 6 bases, with 14 bases separating them. This CDR3 is 15 amino acids long. The CDR3 region is CASSQPAGSANEQFF. The CDR3 nucleotides are TGTGCCAGCAGCCAACCGGCCGGGTCCGCCAATGAGCAGTTCTTC.

This clonotype was found many times. V is TRBV4-2 and J is TRBJ2-3; no reliable D call. This CDR3 has 15 residues. Germline V gives CDR1 LGHNA, CDR2 YNFKEQ. Deletions cut 0 bases from V and 2 bases from J, with 9 bases between. For the CDR3, the DNA is TGTGCCAGCAGCCAAGACCCAGCCCCCACAGATACGCAGTATTTT. It specifies CASSQDPAPTDTQYF.

This clonotype was seen repeatedly, ten times or more. The V and J genes are TRBV29-1 and TRBJ1-2, with D possibly being TRBD1 (6 bases). With 3 bases removed from V and 5 bases from J, the gap between germline ends came to 13 bases. Germline CDR1 is SQVTM and CDR2 is ANQGSEA. CDR3 size: 13 residues. The CDR3 nucleotides are TGCAGCGTTGATAGGGGGGGACTGTATGGCTACACCTTC. Amino acid sequence: CSVDRGGLYGYTF.

This clonotype was counted ten times or more. The CDR3 coding sequence is TGCAGCGTTGAAGATCAGGGGGGGCCCTATGGCTACACCTTC. Protein: CSVEDQGGPYGYTF. V gene TRBV29-1 combines with J gene TRBJ1-2, with TRBD1 matching 7 bases. The J segment lost 4 bases and the V segment lost 0 bases, leaving 5 bases of the junction unmatched. Germline V gene lookup returns CDR1 SQVTM and CDR2 ANQGSEA. The CDR3 covers 14 residues.

This clonotype showed up many times. The chain recombines TRBV11-2 with TRBJ2-1; D might be TRBD1 (7 bases). V lost 0 bases, J lost 6 bases, and 18 bases lay in between. The CDR3 is 17 residues long. CDR1 is SGHAT and CDR2 is FQNNGV in the germline V gene. This chain's CDR3 is CASSLELAGGPLNEQFF. The CDR3 DNA follows: TGTGCCAGCAGCTTAGAACTTGCAGGGGGGCCACTCAATGAGCAGTTCTTC.

Turning to this clonotype: This clone may be a read error of a much larger clone one base away. For the CDR3, the DNA is TGCAGTGATGGAAGGACAGTCAACGAGCAGTACTTC. Encoded protein: CSDGRTVNEQYF. The chain carries TRBV20-1 and TRBJ2-7; tentative D call: TRBD1 (6 bases). The V gene's germline CDR1 is DFQATT and CDR2 SNEGSKA (reference sequence). This CDR3 has 12 amino acids. The V end was cut by 7 bases, the J end by 5 bases, with 15 bases between.

This clonotype was recorded many times. The V gene is TRBV6-4, the J gene TRBJ2-3; 8 nucleotides match TRBD1. This CDR3 has 13 residues. Germline CDR1 is MRHNA and CDR2 is SNTAGT. Unmatched junction bases numbered 3, after V lost 6 bases and J lost 4 bases. CDR3 in DNA: TGTGCCAGCAGCGCGGACAGGGCAGATACGCAGTATTTT. The encoded protein is CASSADRADTQYF.

The sample holds many counts of this clonotype. The chain employs TRBV11-2 and TRBJ1-2, with 7 bases fitting TRBD1. J was trimmed by 2 bases and V by 5 bases; bases with no gene match: 2. Germline V gene data show CDR1 as SGHAT and CDR2 as FQNNGV. The CDR3 loop spans 13 amino acids. CDR3 protein: CASSPQGNYGYTF. DNA of the CDR3: TGTGCCAGCAGCCCACAGGGGAACTATGGCTACACCTTC.

This clonotype was seen at least ten times. V gene TRBV12-3 or TRBV12-4 combines with J gene TRBJ1-5; no definite D call. CDR3 length: 15 residues. The ends were cut back, 6 bases at V and 5 bases at J, with 17 bases in the middle. The CDR3 DNA reads TGTGCCAGCAGCTCGGATCCTGAGGGCTATCAGCCCCAGCATTTT. Protein sequence: CASSSDPEGYQPQHF.

This clonotype was counted many times. V gene TRBV6-6 combines with J gene TRBJ2-7, with 7 bases fitting TRBD1. CDR3 length: 12 amino acids. Germline assignment: CDR1 MNHNY and CDR2 SVGAGI (reference sequence). V gave up 6 bases and J gave up 6 bases; unmatched junction bases: 5. CDR3 sequence reads: CASRTGSGEQYF. Here the CDR3 DNA reads TGTGCCAGCAGGACAGGGTCGGGCGAGCAGTACTTC.

This clonotype has a count of ten or more. The V and J genes are TRBV20-1 and TRBJ1-1; TRBD1 is a possible D gene (5 bases). V was shortened by 2 bases and J by 0 bases, with 13 bases between the two germline ends. Germline CDR1 is DFQATT and CDR2 is SNEGSKA (reference sequence). The CDR3 covers 15 residues. This CDR3 is CSARSGLEMNTEAFF. The CDR3 DNA is TGCAGTGCTAGATCAGGGCTGGAAATGAACACTGAAGCTTTCTTT.

Ten or more counts support this clonotype. CDR3 sequence reads: CASTAGAGNADTQYF. The CDR3 coding sequence is TGTGCCAGCACTGCAGGAGCGGGGAACGCAGATACGCAGTATTTT. V gene TRBV9 combines with J gene TRBJ2-3, with 7 bases that match TRBD2. The V segment lost 6 bases and the J segment 4 bases; nucleotides outside the gene matches: 11. Germline values: CDR1 SGDLS, CDR2 YYNGEE. CDR3 length: 15 residues.

This clonotype was detected many times. V usage is TRBV6-6 and J usage is TRBJ1-6; 7 bases are shared with TRBD1. The CDR3 runs to 19 residues. Trimming cost V 7 bases and J 0 bases; bases outside gene matches: 15. Per the germline V gene, CDR1 is MNHNY and CDR2 is SVGAGI (reference sequence). Written as DNA, the CDR3 is TGTGCCAGCAACGCAGAGCCTCGGGACAGCCACTCCTATAATTCACCCCTCCACTTT. Translated, it gives CASNAEPRDSHSYNSPLHF.

This clonotype was observed a few times. This rearrangement joins TRBV19 to TRBJ2-2; D is ambiguous. The CDR3 is 16 amino acids. Between the trimmed V and J ends, which lost 7 bases and 0 bases, there was a span of 15 bases. Germline loops: CDR1 LNHDA, CDR2 SQIVND (reference sequence). The CDR3 is CASTKTGVANTGELFF. CDR3 DNA: TGTGCCAGTACCAAAACGGGCGTCGCGAACACCGGGGAGCTGTTTTTT.

This clonotype was detected ten times or more. This chain uses TRBV7-2 with TRBJ1-1; D unresolved. Between the trimmed V and J ends, which lost 5 bases and 7 bases, there was a span of 17 bases. Germline loops: CDR1 SGHTA, CDR2 FQGNSA. The CDR3 has 14 residues. CDR3 residues: CASSGGLALGEAFF. CDR3 coding DNA: TGTGCCAGCAGCGGAGGGCTTGCCTTAGGTGAAGCTTTCTTT.

This clonotype has ten or more counts. This chain connects TRBV6-1 to TRBJ2-5; TRBD1 might be the D (6 bases). Germline V gene sequence: CDR1 MNHNS, CDR2 SASEGT. This CDR3 is built from 16 residues. With 0 bases removed from V and 5 bases from J, the gap between germline ends came to 16 bases. The CDR3, as DNA: TGTGCCAGCAGTGAAGCGGGCCCAGGGGTATTGGAGACCCAGTACTTC. This encodes CASSEAGPGVLETQYF.

This clonotype was seen only a few times. The chain has TRBV28 and TRBJ1-6; tentatively, D is TRBD1 (5 bases). This CDR3 is 14 amino acids long. Trimming took 6 bases from V and 5 from J, leaving 11 bases between them. Germline CDR1 is MDHEN and CDR2 is SYDVKM. CDR3 nucleotides: TGTGCCAGCAGAAGACAGACAAATAATTCACCCCTCCACTTT. Its translation is CASRRQTNNSPLHF.

This clonotype was seen at least ten times. The chain couples TRBV28 to TRBJ2-7; 11 bases align to TRBD2. Germline loops: CDR1 MDHEN, CDR2 SYDVKM. The CDR3 runs 14 residues. V was clipped by 8 bases and J by 6 bases; unmatched bases: 9. The CDR3 spells CASGPGLAAAEQYF. For the CDR3, the DNA is TGTGCCAGCGGCCCGGGACTAGCGGCCGCCGAGCAGTACTTC.

In its sample, this clonotype was seen many times. The chain links TRBV27 to TRBJ1-1, with D hard to call. Germline-derived CDR1 and CDR2 are MNHEY and SMNVEV (reference sequence). V was pared by 3 bases and J by 1 base, with 12 bases between. The CDR3 loop spans 15 amino acids. CDR3 residues: CASSFDGFRNTEAFF. CDR3 coding DNA: TGTGCCAGCAGTTTCGATGGGTTCAGGAACACTGAAGCTTTCTTT.

This clonotype was detected a few times. The chain recombines TRBV12-3 or TRBV12-4 with TRBJ2-1; D is possibly TRBD1 or TRBD2 (5 bases each). Trimming took off 7 bases at V and 3 bases at J, with 13 bases between the two ends. The CDR3 is 14 amino acids. Here the CDR3 reads CASTPGAIYNEQFF. The CDR3 nucleotides read TGTGCCAGCACCCCCGGGGCTATCTACAATGAGCAGTTCTTC.

This clonotype was seen many times. V and J are TRBV4-1 and TRBJ1-2; D unresolved. Germline lookup yields CDR1 MGHRA and CDR2 YSYEKL. With 0 bases removed from V and 6 bases from J, the gap between germline ends came to 8 bases. This CDR3 contains 13 residues. CDR3 DNA: TGCGCCAGCAGCCAAGATGCGGGGAATGGCTACACCTTC. Amino acid sequence: CASSQDAGNGYTF.

This clonotype has ten or more counts. J is TRBJ1-1 and V is TRBV25-1; D may be TRBD1 (6 bases). V lost 3 bases and J 5 bases, leaving 10 bases between the germline ends. Germline loops: CDR1 MGHDK, CDR2 SYGVNS. The length of the CDR3 is 13 residues. This CDR3 reads CASSEEGVTEAFF. For the CDR3, the DNA is TGTGCCAGCAGTGAGGAGGGGGTAACTGAAGCTTTCTTT.